This T cell receptor (beta chain) is drawn from a study of T cell repertoires in cytomegalovirus infection. Study in general: Carrying CMV and the relevant HLA type showed in public TCR beta signatures.

Germline loops: CDR1 MNHEY, CDR2 SVGEGT. The CDR3 has 15 residues. Unmatched junction bases numbered 4, after V lost 6 bases and J lost 4 bases. One entry per CDR3 protein, called by TCRdb with MiXCR from the reads. The sample gives fewer than 300,000 distinct CDR3 sequences, more than 20% of which show up once; about 14% is in the top ten. Points on this clonotype: Its antigen is currently unknown.

Regarding the study as a whole: HLA-C-restricted CMV clonotypes gave the most frequent clonotype in two of eight donors. Identification of carriers of CMV plus the relevant HLA was achieved through cumulative public TCR beta family frequency.

Specimen: PBMCs. This chain joins TRBV6-2 or TRBV6-3 and TRBJ2-3; 13 positions agree with TRBD2. This clonotype was obtained from a human donor in good health (CMV status not recorded). Some clones in this sample may be carry-over from other donors' samples. The CDR3 DNA follows: TGTGCCAGCAGCCTGGGACTAGCGGGACCAGATACGCAGTATTTT. Protein product: CASSLGLAGPDTQYF.